One and the same sample provided the 26 T cell receptor beta chains below, sequenced in a study of cytomegalovirus exposure and HLA in healthy donors. Measured with immunoSEQ multiplex PCR; TCRdb has only the in-frame clones, and not every one. The data hold 150,000 or so clones, with approximately 86% observed a single time. The specimen was PBMCs. Receptors were obtained from a man between 18 and 35 years old in good health and CMV-seropositive.

V gene TRBV13 combines with J gene TRBJ2-7; TRBD2 agrees at 11 bases. Germline CDR1 and CDR2: PRHDT and FYEKMQ (reference sequence). This CDR3 is 15 amino acids long. V shed 5 bases, J shed 2 bases, and the junction held 5 bases outside the gene matches. DNA of the CDR3: TGTGCCAGCAGCCATACTAGCGGGGGAACCTACGAGCAGTACTTC. The encoded protein is CASSHTSGGTYEQYF. Together with reference TRBV13 and TRBJ2-7, the CDR3 gives the full variable domain: AAGVIQSPRHLIKEKRETATLKCYPIPRHDTVYWYQQGPGQDPQFLISFYEKMQSDKGSIPDRFSAQQFSDYHSELNMSSLELGDSALYFCASSHTSGGTYEQYFGPGTRLTVT.

V is TRBV2 and J is TRBJ1-3; no definite D call. CDR1 SNHLY and CDR2 FYNNEI come from the germline V gene. The V end was cut by 9 bases, the J end by 2 bases, with 11 bases between. The CDR3 runs to 13 residues. The CDR3 bases are TGTGCCAGTACAGTGATTGCTGGAAACACCATATATTTT. Encoded protein: CASTVIAGNTIYF.

This clone was seen only a few times. The genes are TRBV6-5 and TRBJ1-2, with TRBD1 matching 10 bases. Germline V gives CDR1 MNHEY, CDR2 SVGAGI. V gave up 2 bases and J gave up 8 bases; unmatched junction bases: 5. This CDR3 contains 14 residues. As DNA, the CDR3 is TGTGCCAGCAGTTACCGACAGGGGGCGTACGGCTACACCTTC. It codes for CASSYRQGAYGYTF.

This chain joins TRBV27 and TRBJ2-2; D might be TRBD2 (6 bases). CDR3 size: 15 residues. V lost 6 bases, J lost 4 bases, and 15 bases lay in between. CDR1 and CDR2 (germline): MNHEY, SMNVEV (reference sequence). Here the CDR3 reads CASSPLGEATGELFF. CDR3 DNA sequence: TGTGCCAGCAGCCCCCTTGGGGAGGCCACCGGGGAGCTGTTTTTT.

V usage is TRBV7-6 and J usage is TRBJ2-3, with D tentatively TRBD1 (6 bases). The CDR3 loop spans 14 amino acids. Germline V CDR1 and CDR2: SGHVS, FNYEAQ. The V gene lost 5 bases and the J gene lost 2 bases, with 11 bases spanning the gap. This CDR3 is CASSRQVDTDTQYF. The CDR3 DNA follows: TGTGCCAGCAGCCGACAGGTAGACACAGATACGCAGTATTTT.

V gene TRBV4-3 combines with J gene TRBJ2-1; D is perhaps TRBD2 (6 bases). The germline gives CDR1 LGHNA, CDR2 YSLEER. Trimming stripped 0 bases from V and 1 base from J, with 10 bases between. This CDR3 is built from 16 residues. The CDR3 region is CASSQDIRGSYNEQFF. The CDR3 coding sequence is TGCGCCAGCAGCCAAGATATACGGGGGTCCTACAATGAGCAGTTCTTC.

This chain joins TRBV6-5 and TRBJ1-2; TRBD1 matches 7 bases. The CDR3 has 14 amino acids. Per germline, CDR1 MNHEY and CDR2 SVGAGI. With 3 bases clipped from V and 0 bases from J, the junction kept 1 base outside the gene matches. The CDR3 DNA is TGTGCCAGCAGTTATGACAGGGCTAACTATGGCTACACCTTC. It is translated as CASSYDRANYGYTF.

V gene TRBV7-8 combines with J gene TRBJ1-5, with a possible D match to TRBD1 (6 bases). Germline CDR1 reads SGHVS; CDR2 reads FQNEAQ. The CDR3 covers 15 residues. V lost 5 bases and J 7 bases, leaving 18 bases between the germline ends. CDR3: CASSPTRTEGQPQHF. CDR3 DNA: TGTGCCAGCAGCCCTACCCGGACAGAGGGACAGCCCCAGCATTTT.

V usage is TRBV12-5 and J usage is TRBJ2-1; weak D call: TRBD2 (7 bases). The germline gives CDR1 LGHNT, CDR2 FRNRAP. This CDR3 has 15 amino acids. V was trimmed by 6 bases and J by 8 bases, leaving 20 bases between them. The CDR3 sequence: CASGLNRVRGDEQFF. For the CDR3, the DNA is TGTGCTAGTGGCCTGAACAGGGTACGGGGGGATGAGCAGTTCTTC.

The genes are TRBV7-3 and TRBJ1-2; 8 bases align to TRBD1. The germline V gene encodes CDR1 SGHTA and CDR2 FQGTGA. With V trimmed by 5 bases and J by 4 bases, 3 bases remained unmatched. This CDR3 has 13 residues. The CDR3 coding sequence is TGTGCCAGCAGCCTCGACAGGGGCTATGGCTACACCTTC. It is translated as CASSLDRGYGYTF.

In this sample, this clone turned up once. The V gene is TRBV7-2, the J gene TRBJ2-3, with TRBD2 identical over 13 bases. From germline, CDR1 is SGHTA and CDR2 FQGNSA. This CDR3 region has 17 residues. Trimming cost V 4 bases and J 4 bases; bases outside gene matches: 8. The CDR3 loop is CASSSVGTSGGADTQYF. As DNA, the CDR3 is TGTGCCAGCAGCTCCGTAGGAACTAGCGGGGGGGCAGATACGCAGTATTTT.

The chain couples TRBV11-2 to TRBJ2-1; 14 bases are a match to TRBD2. CDR1 is SGHAT, CDR2 FQNNGV, per germline. This CDR3 is built from 18 residues. With 5 bases clipped from V and 3 bases from J, the junction kept 9 bases outside the gene matches. The CDR3 region is CASSPGLAGGRDYNEQFF. DNA for the CDR3: TGTGCCAGCAGCCCTGGACTAGCGGGAGGTCGGGACTACAATGAGCAGTTCTTC.

The chain has TRBV7-2 and TRBJ1-2; 7 bases are a match to TRBD1. The CDR3 length is 14 residues. Looked up from germline, CDR1 is SGHTA and CDR2 is FQGNSA. The ends lost 5 bases at V and 4 bases at J; junction bases unmatched: 7. The CDR3 loop is CASSQQGLGYGYTF. The DNA of the CDR3 is TGTGCCAGCAGCCAACAGGGGTTGGGCTATGGCTACACCTTC.

The V call is TRBV21-1, the J call TRBJ2-7; whether TRBD2, the table's D call, matches the DNA was not checked. TRBV21-1 is a pseudogene segment. This CDR3 region has 19 residues. In nucleotides, the CDR3 is TGTGCCAGCAGCAAAAGAGAGCGGGAAGGACGGTGGAGCTCCTACGAGCAGTACTTC. It translates to CASSKREREGRWSSYEQYF.

The chain couples TRBV5-6 to TRBJ1-1, with D unresolved. This CDR3 contains 14 residues. Deletions cut 6 bases from V and 1 base from J, with 13 bases between. The germline V gene has CDR1 SGHDT and CDR2 YYEEEE. DNA for the CDR3: TGTGCCAGCACCCTCCTAGACCGGAACACTGAAGCTTTCTTT. Translating gives CASTLLDRNTEAFF.

This chain links TRBV7-8 with TRBJ2-7; possible D gene TRBD1, 5 bases. The CDR3 totals 15 residues. The germline V and J ends were trimmed by 4 bases and 4 bases, with 17 bases remaining between them. Germline values: CDR1 SGHVS, CDR2 FQNEAQ. The CDR3 DNA is TGTGCCAGCAGCTCTAGGCTGAATAAGGGGTACGAGCAGTACTTC. Its translation: CASSSRLNKGYEQYF.

V usage is TRBV29-1 and J usage is TRBJ2-3; tentative D call: TRBD1 (6 bases). The CDR3 covers 13 residues. Between the trimmed V and J ends, which lost 1 base and 5 bases, there was a span of 10 bases. CDR1 and CDR2 (germline): SQVTM, ANQGSEA. The CDR3 loop reads CSVEGQAGDTQYF. CDR3 bases: TGCAGCGTTGAAGGACAGGCTGGAGATACGCAGTATTTT.

V usage is TRBV28 and J usage is TRBJ1-1, with TRBD1 identical over 7 bases. The CDR3 sequence is 14 residues long. V lost 6 bases and J lost 2; bases outside the gene matches: 6. Germline V gene lookup returns CDR1 MDHEN and CDR2 SYDVKM. The CDR3 here is CASRSGQANTEAFF. DNA for the CDR3: TGTGCCAGCAGGTCTGGACAGGCAAACACTGAAGCTTTCTTT.

This clone was counted once. The rearrangement joins TRBV12-5 to TRBJ1-6; D ambiguous. This CDR3 has 16 residues. In germline, CDR1 is LGHNT, CDR2 FRNRAP. Deletions cut 1 base from V and 0 bases from J, with 7 bases between. CDR3 loop: CASGLDSSSYNSPLHF. In DNA form, the CDR3 reads TGTGCTAGTGGTTTGGACTCTAGCTCCTATAATTCACCCCTCCACTTT.

The count of this clone is one. The chain has TRBV11-2 and TRBJ1-6; possibly TRBD1 for D (5 bases). The CDR3 totals 14 residues. Germline V gives CDR1 SGHAT, CDR2 FQNNGV. Trimming cost V 3 bases and J 9 bases, with 12 bases left between them. CDR3 in DNA: TGTGCCAGCAGCTTGGGGGGGGTGGGTTCACCCCTCCACTTT. It specifies CASSLGGVGSPLHF.

This chain uses TRBV6-5 with TRBJ1-4, with 9 bases matching TRBD1. This CDR3 is built from 14 residues. The V gene's germline CDR1 is MNHEY and CDR2 SVGAGI. Unmatched junction bases numbered 8, after V lost 6 bases and J lost 9 bases. The CDR3 here is CASRTGDRVQKLFF. In nucleotides, the CDR3 is TGTGCCAGCAGGACCGGGGACAGGGTGCAAAAACTGTTTTTT.

This chain connects TRBV7-2 to TRBJ2-5, with 9 bases identical to TRBD1. Losses at the gene ends were 1 base for V and 7 bases for J; bases not matched to a gene: 13. The CDR3 consists of 17 residues. Germline V gene sequence: CDR1 SGHTA, CDR2 FQGNSA. CDR3 bases: TGTGCCAGCAGCTTAGAAGGGACAGGGAGCCGGATCAGGACCCAGTACTTC. Translation gives CASSLEGTGSRIRTQYF.

The chain uses TRBV12-5 and TRBJ2-3; D is possibly TRBD1 (6 bases). V gave up 1 base and J gave up 0 bases, with 11 bases separating them. CDR3 length equals 16 residues. Germline-derived CDR1 and CDR2 are LGHNT and FRNRAP. CDR3 sequence reads: CASGLGGTQSTDTQYF. The CDR3 coding sequence is TGTGCTAGTGGTTTGGGTGGGACACAAAGCACAGATACGCAGTATTTT.

This chain uses TRBV28 with TRBJ2-7; D remains ambiguous. The CDR3 length is 15 residues. The V gene's germline CDR1 is MDHEN and CDR2 SYDVKM. Trimming cost V 1 base and J 3 bases, with 13 bases left between them. In DNA form, the CDR3 reads TGTGCCAGCAGTTTATTATCTGGCTCTTACTACGAGCAGTACTTC. As protein: CASSLLSGSYYEQYF.

CDR3 amino acids: CASRPTGHYGYTF. The CDR3, as DNA: TGTGCCAGCAGACCGACAGGGCACTATGGCTACACCTTC. The chain links TRBV2 to TRBJ1-2; TRBD1 matches at 7 bases. CDR1 is SNHLY, CDR2 FYNNEI, per germline. Trimming cost V 6 bases and J 3 bases; bases outside gene matches: 4. The CDR3 has 13 amino acids.

There are a few counts of this clone. The chain recombines TRBV2 with TRBJ2-7; 10 bases line up with TRBD1. Germline loops: CDR1 SNHLY, CDR2 FYNNEI. The CDR3 runs 16 residues. The trim removed 0 bases at V and 5 bases at J, leaving 7 bases unmatched. CDR3 residues: CASSEALQGTGDEQYF. CDR3 DNA sequence: TGTGCCAGCAGTGAAGCGCTTCAAGGGACAGGGGACGAGCAGTACTTC.